A selection of T cell receptor beta chains follows, all from one sample in a study of shared clonotypes between healthy human individuals. Some clones are missing from TCRdb's copy, which holds only in-frame ones; the method was immunoSEQ multiplex PCR. Among around 510,000 clones listed, roughly 95% were seen once. Sequences were obtained from naive CD4+ T cells sorted from blood. The receptors here all came from a woman in her 30s in good health. CDR3s include the opening cysteine and the closing phenylalanine or tryptophan. D genes are given only for firm matches. Clone size is stated in some rows and not others, as once, few, many or a class when expanded.

D,J,V,size,DNA,CDR3
-,TRBJ1-4,TRBV19,-,TGTGCCAGTTTTGGCCGGGGGTGGGATGAAAAACTGTTTTTT,CASFGRGWDEKLFF
-,TRBJ2-1,TRBV19,-,TGTGCCAGTAGTATAGTGAGGGCCGGTGAGCAGTTCTTC,CASSIVRAGEQFF
-,TRBJ1-1,TRBV5-1,-,TGCGCCAGCAGCTTGGCGCGGACGGGTGAGACTGAAGCTTTCTTT,CASSLARTGETEAFF
-,TRBJ2-1,TRBV7-2,-,TGTGCCAGCAGCTTAAGACGTTACAATGAGCAGTTCTTC,CASSLRRYNEQFF
TRBD2,TRBJ2-1,TRBV27,once,TGTGCCAGCAGCCCGACTAGCGGGAGTAAAAATGAGCAGTTCTTC,CASSPTSGSKNEQFF
-,TRBJ2-4,TRBV5-1,-,TGCGCCAGCAGCCTGGGGTTAGTTCCAAACATTCAGTACTTC,CASSLGLVPNIQYF
-,TRBJ2-5,TRBV5-1,-,TGCGCCAGCAGCCCGGGGCTGTTAGTAGCGACCGGAGAGACCCAGTACTTC,CASSPGLLVATGETQYF
-,TRBJ1-1,TRBV6-5,-,TGTGCCAGCAGTGGTGACAGTGGAACTGAAGCTTTCTTT,CASSGDSGTEAFF
-,TRBJ2-6,TRBV2,-,TGTGCCAGCAGAGGACTGTCTGGGGCCAACGTCCTGACTTTC,CASRGLSGANVLTF
TRBD1,TRBJ2-1,TRBV7-3,-,TGTGCCAGCAGCCCTTCCGGGACAGGGGGTTTAGGCAATGAGCAGTTCTTC,CASSPSGTGGLGNEQFF
-,TRBJ2-6,TRBV5-6,-,TGTGCCAGCAGCTTATTCGGGGTTGGGGCCAACGTCCTGACTTTC,CASSLFGVGANVLTF
TRBD1,TRBJ2-7,TRBV5-4,-,TGTGCCAGCAGCCCGCGACCGGGACAGGGCTACGAGCAGTACTTC,CASSPRPGQGYEQYF
-,TRBJ1-2,TRBV18,-,TGTGCCAGCTCTGTATCGGGGCCACTAAACTATGGCTACACCTTC,CASSVSGPLNYGYTF
-,TRBJ2-2,TRBV7-2,-,TGTGCCAGCAGCCCACGGCTCGGCGGGGAGCTGTTTTTT,CASSPRLGGELFF
-,TRBJ2-5,TRBV30,-,TGTGCCTGGAGTGCCGGACTGACTGGGGAGGAGACCCAGTACTTC,CAWSAGLTGEETQYF